One and the same sample provided the 5 T cell receptor beta chains below, sequenced in a study of technical replicates of blood from a few donors. Sequenced by immunoSEQ multiplex PCR; TCRdb stores in-frame clones only, minus some. The table has approximately 76,000 clones, 75% to 95% seen once. Sample: T cells isolated from PBMCs. The receptors originated from a human donor in good health.

The chain has TRBV5-6 and TRBJ2-1, with 12 bases that match TRBD2. Germline V gene sequence: CDR1 SGHDT, CDR2 YYEEEE. This CDR3 spans 15 amino acids. V was clipped by 4 bases and J by 10 bases; unmatched bases: 9. DNA of the CDR3: TGTGCCAGCAGCCTACTAGCGGGGGGCCAAGGAGAGCAGTTCTTC. Amino acid sequence: CASSLLAGGQGEQFF.

The gene calls are TRBV15 and TRBJ2-7; 9 bases map to TRBD2. The CDR3 totals 16 residues. Germline CDR1 reads LNHNV; CDR2 reads YYDKDF (reference sequence). J gave up 4 bases and V 2 bases, and 9 bases lay outside the gene matches. CDR3 sequence reads: CATSRPRGGDGYEQYF. In DNA form, the CDR3 reads TGTGCCACCAGCAGACCCCGCGGGGGGGACGGGTACGAGCAGTACTTC. Filled out from reference TRBV15 and TRBJ2-7, the complete variable domain reads DAMVIQNPRYQVTQFGKPVTLSCSQTLNHNVMYWYQQKSSQAPKLLFHYYDKDFNNEADTPDNFQSRRPNTSFCFLDIRSPGLGDTAMYLCATSRPRGGDGYEQYFGPGTRLTVT.

The chain couples TRBV2 to TRBJ1-1; D unclear. CDR1 and CDR2 (germline): SNHLY, FYNNEI. The CDR3 length is 14 residues. V lost 4 bases and J 2 bases, leaving 11 bases between the germline ends. This CDR3 reads CASSGIYSNTEAFF. The CDR3 coding sequence is TGTGCCAGCAGTGGTATATATTCTAACACTGAAGCTTTCTTT.

The chain combines TRBV30 with TRBJ1-3, with a weak D call TRBD1 (6 bases). This CDR3 is 14 amino acids long. From germline, CDR1 is GTSNPN and CDR2 SVGIG (reference sequence). Trimming removed 5 bases at V and 1 base at J, with 12 bases between. In DNA, the CDR3 is TGTGCCTGGGCCGGGGACAATTCTGGAAACACCATATATTTT. This gives the protein CAWAGDNSGNTIYF.

This clone was found once. The chain recombines TRBV4-1 with TRBJ2-3, with D uncertain. CDR1 and CDR2 from the germline V gene are MGHRA and YSYEKL. V shed 0 bases and J shed 2 bases, with 21 bases lying between them. CDR3 length: 19 amino acids. The CDR3 loop is CASSQDQVFVKRNTDTQYF. CDR3 coding DNA: TGCGCCAGCAGCCAAGATCAGGTATTCGTGAAGAGAAACACAGATACGCAGTATTTT.